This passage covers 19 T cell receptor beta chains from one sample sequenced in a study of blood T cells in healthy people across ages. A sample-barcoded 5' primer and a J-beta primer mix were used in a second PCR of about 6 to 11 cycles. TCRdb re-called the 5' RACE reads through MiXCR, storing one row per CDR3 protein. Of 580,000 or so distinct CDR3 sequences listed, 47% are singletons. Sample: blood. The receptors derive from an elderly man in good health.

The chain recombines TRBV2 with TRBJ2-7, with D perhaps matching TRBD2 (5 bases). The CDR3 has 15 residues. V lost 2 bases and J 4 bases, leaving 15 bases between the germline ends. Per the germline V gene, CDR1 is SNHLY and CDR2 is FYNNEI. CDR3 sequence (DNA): TGTGCCAGCAGTGAACAGCAGGTCCCGGGATACGAGCAGTACTTC. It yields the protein CASSEQQVPGYEQYF. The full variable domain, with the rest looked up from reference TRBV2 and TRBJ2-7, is EPEVTQTPSHQVTQMGQEVILRCVPISNHLYFYWYRQILGQKVEFLVSFYNNEISEKSEIFDDQFSVERPDGSNFTLKIRSTKLEDSAMYFCASSEQQVPGYEQYFGPGTRLTVT.

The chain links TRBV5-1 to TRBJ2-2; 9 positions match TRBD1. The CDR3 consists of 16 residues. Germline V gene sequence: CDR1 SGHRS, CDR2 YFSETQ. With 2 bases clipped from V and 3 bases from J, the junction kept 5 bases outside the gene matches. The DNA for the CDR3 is TGCGCCAGCAGCTTTTCCGGGACAGGGTACACCGGGGAGCTGTTTTTT. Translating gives CASSFSGTGYTGELFF.

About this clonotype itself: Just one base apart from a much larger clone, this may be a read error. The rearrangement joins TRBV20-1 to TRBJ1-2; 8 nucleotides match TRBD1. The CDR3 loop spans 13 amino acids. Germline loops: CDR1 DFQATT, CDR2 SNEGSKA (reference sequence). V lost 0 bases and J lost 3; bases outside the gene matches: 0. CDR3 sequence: CSAREDRDYGYTF. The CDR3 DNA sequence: TGCAGTGCTAGAGAGGACAGGGACTATGGCTACACCTTC.

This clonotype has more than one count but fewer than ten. The CDR3 nucleotides read TGTGCCAGCAGCTTACACCTCGGCGGGAGGGGGTCAGATACGCAGTATTTT. Protein: CASSLHLGGRGSDTQYF. The V and J genes are TRBV7-2 and TRBJ2-3; TRBD2 agrees at 9 bases. Germline CDR1 SGHTA, CDR2 FQGNSA. The CDR3 contains 17 residues. With V trimmed by 2 bases and J by 4 bases, 10 bases remained unmatched.

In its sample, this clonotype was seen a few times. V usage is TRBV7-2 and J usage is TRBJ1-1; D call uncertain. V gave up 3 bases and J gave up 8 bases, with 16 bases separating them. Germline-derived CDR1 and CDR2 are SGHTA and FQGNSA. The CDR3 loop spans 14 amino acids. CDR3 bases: TGTGCCAGCAGCTTCCGGACGGAGCTGACCGAAGCTTTCTTT. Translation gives CASSFRTELTEAFF. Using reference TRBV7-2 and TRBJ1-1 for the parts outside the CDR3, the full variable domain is GAGVSQSPSNKVTEKGKDVELRCDPISGHTALYWYRQSLGQGLEFLIYFQGNSAPDKSGLPSDRFSAERTGGSVSTLTIQRTQQEDSAVYLCASSFRTELTEAFFGQGTRLTVV.

CDR3 DNA: TGCGCCAGCTTGGCCGGACCTGGTAGTGGCACAGATACGCAGTATTTT. Its translation: CASLAGPGSGTDTQYF. The chain employs TRBV5-1 and TRBJ2-3; D call uncertain. Between the trimmed V and J ends, which lost 7 bases and 1 base, there was a span of 19 bases. The CDR3 length is 16 residues. In germline, CDR1 is SGHRS, CDR2 YFSETQ.

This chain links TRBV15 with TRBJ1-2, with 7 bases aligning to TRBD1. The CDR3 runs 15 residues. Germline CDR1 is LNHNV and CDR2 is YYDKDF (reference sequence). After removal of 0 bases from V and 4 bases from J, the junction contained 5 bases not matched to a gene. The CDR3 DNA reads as TGTGCCACCAGCAGAGATCAGCGGACAGGCTATGGCTACACCTTC. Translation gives CATSRDQRTGYGYTF.

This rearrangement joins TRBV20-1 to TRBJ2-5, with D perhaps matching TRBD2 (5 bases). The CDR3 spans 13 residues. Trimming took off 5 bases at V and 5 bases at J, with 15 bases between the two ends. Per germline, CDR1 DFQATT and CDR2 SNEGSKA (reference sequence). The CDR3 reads CSAGLTGKETQYF. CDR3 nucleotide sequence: TGCAGTGCTGGACTCACGGGAAAGGAGACCCAGTACTTC.

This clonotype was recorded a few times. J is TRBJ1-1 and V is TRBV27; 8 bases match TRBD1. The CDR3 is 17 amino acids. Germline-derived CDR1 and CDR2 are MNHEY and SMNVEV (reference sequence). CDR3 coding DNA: TGTGCAGCAGGGGGCCGGGACAGTGCCACGGGGAACACTGAAGCTTTCTTT. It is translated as CAAGGRDSATGNTEAFF.

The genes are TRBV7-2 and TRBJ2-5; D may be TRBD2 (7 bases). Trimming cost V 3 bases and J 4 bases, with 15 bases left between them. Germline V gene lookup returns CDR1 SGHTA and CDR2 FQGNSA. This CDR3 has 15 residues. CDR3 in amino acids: CASSFRGGGLETQYF. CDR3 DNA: TGTGCCAGCAGCTTTAGAGGGGGAGGGCTAGAGACCCAGTACTTC.

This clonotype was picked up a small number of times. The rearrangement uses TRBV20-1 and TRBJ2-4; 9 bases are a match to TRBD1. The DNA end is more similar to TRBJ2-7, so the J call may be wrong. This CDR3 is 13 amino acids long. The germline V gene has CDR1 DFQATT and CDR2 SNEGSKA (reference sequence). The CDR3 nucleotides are TGCAGTTTGGGGACAGGGAATCGGTACGAGCAGTACTTC. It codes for CSLGTGNRYEQYF.

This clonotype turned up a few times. DNA for the CDR3: TGCGCCAGCAGGGTAAGGATCTCAAACTCCTACAATGAGCAGTTCTTC. Its translation is CASRVRISNSYNEQFF. The V call is TRBV5-1, the J call TRBJ2-1; no clear D gene. Germline CDR1 and CDR2: SGHRS and YFSETQ. There are 16 residues in the CDR3. Trimming took off 5 bases at V and 0 bases at J, with 15 bases between the two ends.

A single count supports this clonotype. CDR3 DNA sequence: TGTGCCAGCAGCGACAGGCAGGGGGATGGCTACACCTTC. Protein product: CASSDRQGDGYTF. The gene calls are TRBV6-6 and TRBJ1-2; 7 nucleotides match TRBD1. CDR1 is MNHNY, CDR2 SVGAGI, per germline (reference sequence). Germline trimming cut 6 bases from V and 6 bases from J; bases unmatched to any gene: 7. This CDR3 region has 13 residues.

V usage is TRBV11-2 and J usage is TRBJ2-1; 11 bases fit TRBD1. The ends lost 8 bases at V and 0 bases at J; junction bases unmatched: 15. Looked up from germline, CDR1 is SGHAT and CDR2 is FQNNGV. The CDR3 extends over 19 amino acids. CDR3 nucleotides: TGTGCCAGCTTATATGGGGGACAGGGGGAACCTAGCTCCTACAATGAGCAGTTCTTC. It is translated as CASLYGGQGEPSSYNEQFF.

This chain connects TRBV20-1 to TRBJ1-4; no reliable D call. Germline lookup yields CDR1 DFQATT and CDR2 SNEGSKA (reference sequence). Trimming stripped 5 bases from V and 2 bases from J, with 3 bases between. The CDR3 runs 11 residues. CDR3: CSAHTNEKLFF. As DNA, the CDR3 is TGCAGTGCTCATACTAATGAAAAACTGTTTTTT.

The DNA for the CDR3 is TGTGCCAGTGCATCCAGGGGGGGTTGGGAGACCCAGTACTTC. Translated, it gives CASASRGGWETQYF. The V and J genes are TRBV19 and TRBJ2-7; D is tentatively TRBD1 or TRBD2 (7 bases each). The J call may not be correct, given that the DNA end is closer to TRBJ2-5. CDR1 is LNHDA, CDR2 SQIVND, per germline (reference sequence). This CDR3 is 14 amino acids long.

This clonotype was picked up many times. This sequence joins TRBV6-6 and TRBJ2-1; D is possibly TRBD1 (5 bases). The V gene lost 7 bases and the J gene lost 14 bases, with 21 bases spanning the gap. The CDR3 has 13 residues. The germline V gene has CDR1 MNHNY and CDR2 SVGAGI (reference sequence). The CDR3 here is CASTDWERQSKFF. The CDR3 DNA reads TGTGCCAGCACCGACTGGGAACGACAGAGTAAGTTCTTC.

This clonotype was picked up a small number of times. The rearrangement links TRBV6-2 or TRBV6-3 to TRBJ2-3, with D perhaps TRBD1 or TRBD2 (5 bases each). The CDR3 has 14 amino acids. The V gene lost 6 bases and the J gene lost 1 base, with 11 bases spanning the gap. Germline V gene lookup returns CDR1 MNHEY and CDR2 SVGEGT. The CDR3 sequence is CASRRRGGTDTQYF. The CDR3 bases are TGTGCCAGCAGGCGCCGGGGCGGCACAGATACGCAGTATTTT.

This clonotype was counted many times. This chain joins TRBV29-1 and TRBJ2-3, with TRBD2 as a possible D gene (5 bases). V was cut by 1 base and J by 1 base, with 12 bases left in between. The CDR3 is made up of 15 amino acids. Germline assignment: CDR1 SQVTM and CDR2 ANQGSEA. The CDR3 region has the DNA TGCAGCGTTGAAGGACATCGTAGCGGCACAGATACGCAGTATTTT. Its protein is CSVEGHRSGTDTQYF.